A single sample is the source of the 21 T cell receptor beta chains below, sequenced in a study of radiation and T cells in renal cell carcinoma. Regarding time point: blood 2 weeks post-SBRT. Regarding treatment: 15 Gy SBRT to primary tumor, nephrectomy 4 weeks later. TCRdb's copy holds only in-frame clones and misses some; the assay was immunoSEQ multiplex PCR. In the table there are 100,000 to 150,000 clones, roughly four fifths of which are singletons. Sample: blood, taken from a patient whose treatment included radiotherapy and nephrectomy. These receptors were obtained from a woman aged 60-70 years with renal cell carcinoma.

A few counts support this clone. This chain connects TRBV7-9 to TRBJ2-2; 10 bases agree with TRBD1. The CDR3 runs to 17 residues. V gave up 6 bases and J gave up 8 bases; unmatched junction bases: 15. Looked up from germline, CDR1 is SEHNR and CDR2 is FQNEAQ (reference sequence). This chain's CDR3 is CASSWTGTGAPKGELFF. As DNA, the CDR3 is TGTGCCAGCAGTTGGACCGGGACAGGGGCCCCAAAGGGGGAGCTGTTTTTT.

This chain joins TRBV6-6 and TRBJ1-1; D is unresolved. With 6 bases removed from V and 0 bases from J, the gap between germline ends came to 14 bases. The germline CDR1 and CDR2 sequences are MNHNY and SVGAGI (reference sequence). The CDR3 length is 15 residues. DNA of the CDR3: TGTGCCAGCAGGCCCCAGACGAGCATGAACACTGAAGCTTTCTTT. Its protein product is CASRPQTSMNTEAFF.

The rearrangement joins TRBV5-5 to TRBJ2-1; D call uncertain. Trimming shortened V by 1 base and J by 4 bases, and 12 bases separated the two germline ends. CDR1 and CDR2 from the germline V gene are SGHKS and YYEKEE (reference sequence). The CDR3 runs to 15 residues. The CDR3 protein is CASSLSPEPYNEQFF. CDR3 coding DNA: TGTGCCAGCAGCTTGTCCCCAGAACCTTACAATGAGCAGTTCTTC. Together with reference TRBV5-5 and TRBJ2-1, the CDR3 gives the full variable domain: DAGVTQSPTHLIKTRGQQVTLRCSPISGHKSVSWYQQVLGQGPQFIFQYYEKEERGRGNFPDRFSARQFPNYSSELNVNALLLGDSALYLCASSLSPEPYNEQFFGPGTRLTVL.

The chain carries TRBV7-2 and TRBJ1-2; 7 positions agree with TRBD1. With V trimmed by 4 bases and J by 4 bases, 6 bases remained unmatched. This CDR3 has 14 residues. Per the germline V gene, CDR1 is SGHTA and CDR2 is FQGNSA. The CDR3 spells CASSWDSQSYGYTF. CDR3 nucleotides: TGTGCCAGCAGCTGGGACAGCCAATCCTATGGCTACACCTTC.

The chain links TRBV7-2 to TRBJ1-4, with D possibly matching TRBD1 (6 bases). This CDR3 is built from 15 residues. Germline V gene data show CDR1 as SGHTA and CDR2 as FQGNSA. Trimming removed 1 base from V and 7 bases from J, with 13 bases in between. The CDR3 DNA follows: TGTGCCAGCAGCTTAGATCCGGGGGCCGCTGAAAAACTGTTTTTT. This gives the protein CASSLDPGAAEKLFF.

The chain employs TRBV4-3 and TRBJ1-2, with TRBD1 matching over 12 bases. The V gene end was trimmed by 3 bases and the J gene end by 1 base; junction bases not matched to a gene: 3. This CDR3 comprises 16 residues. CDR1 is LGHNA and CDR2 is YSLEER in the germline V gene. The CDR3 loop is CASSQGQGAVNYGYTF. The CDR3 DNA sequence: TGCGCCAGCAGCCAGGGACAGGGGGCCGTTAACTATGGCTACACCTTC.

This clone was seen only a few times. The V gene is TRBV5-1, the J gene TRBJ2-3; TRBD2 matches 7 bases. Germline lookup yields CDR1 SGHRS and CDR2 YFSETQ. V was clipped by 3 bases and J by 5 bases; unmatched bases: 6. CDR3 length: 14 amino acids. CDR3: CASSYGGFKDTQYF. For the CDR3, the DNA is TGCGCCAGCAGCTACGGGGGGTTTAAAGATACGCAGTATTTT.

J is TRBJ2-3 and V is TRBV5-1; TRBD1 might be the D (6 bases). The V end lost 4 bases, the J end lost 1 base, and 16 bases lay between the germline ends. Looked up from germline, CDR1 is SGHRS and CDR2 is YFSETQ. CDR3 length: 16 residues. DNA for the CDR3: TGCGCCAGCAGCGTCGGAGGACAGTCTGGCACAGATACGCAGTATTTT. Translating gives CASSVGGQSGTDTQYF.

The rearrangement links TRBV2 to TRBJ1-1, with no clear D. This CDR3 comprises 14 residues. From germline, CDR1 is SNHLY and CDR2 FYNNEI. V was cut by 6 bases and J by 0 bases, with 11 bases left in between. CDR3 in amino acids: CASRVTAMNTEAFF. The CDR3 DNA follows: TGTGCCAGCAGAGTCACGGCAATGAACACTGAAGCTTTCTTT.

The chain employs TRBV6-5 and TRBJ1-2, with 11 bases fitting TRBD1. The J segment lost 4 bases and the V segment lost 5 bases, leaving 6 bases of the junction unmatched. The CDR3 has 15 amino acids. The germline V gene has CDR1 MNHEY and CDR2 SVGAGI. The CDR3 coding sequence is TGTGCCAGCAGTCTCGGGACAGGGGGACGCTATGGCTACACCTTC. Translation gives CASSLGTGGRYGYTF.

The chain employs TRBV5-6 and TRBJ2-5; D remains unclear. Deletions cut 0 bases from V and 8 bases from J, with 8 bases between. The CDR3 is made up of 12 amino acids. CDR1 is SGHDT and CDR2 is YYEEEE in the germline V gene. CDR3 sequence (DNA): TGTGCCAGCAGCTTGGATTTGGTCACCCAGTACTTC. Translating it yields CASSLDLVTQYF.

The J gene is TRBJ2-5, the V gene TRBV13, with D tentatively TRBD1 (7 bases). Trimming took off 2 bases at V and 1 base at J, with 23 bases between the two ends. The CDR3 contains 19 residues. Germline CDR1 is PRHDT and CDR2 is FYEKMQ (reference sequence). Here the CDR3 reads CASSLMGRGTAGVQETQYF. The CDR3 DNA reads as TGTGCCAGCAGCTTAATGGGACGCGGGACAGCCGGAGTCCAAGAGACCCAGTACTTC.

The chain is built from TRBV4-1 and TRBJ2-7; TRBD1 matches at 9 bases. The CDR3 is 14 residues long. Germline values: CDR1 MGHRA, CDR2 YSYEKL. V gave up 4 bases and J gave up 5 bases; unmatched junction bases: 6. This CDR3 is CASSRTGVINEQYF. The CDR3 coding sequence is TGCGCCAGCAGCCGGACAGGGGTGATAAACGAGCAGTACTTC.

This chain's CDR3 is CASSLRAGVGTEAFF. CDR3 DNA sequence: TGTGCCAGCAGCTTAAGGGCGGGGGTTGGCACTGAAGCTTTCTTT. The V call is TRBV11-2, the J call TRBJ1-1; the D gene is possibly TRBD1 (5 bases). The CDR3 sequence is 15 residues long. V gave up 2 bases and J gave up 4 bases, with 14 bases separating them. Looked up from germline, CDR1 is SGHAT and CDR2 is FQNNGV.

This chain links TRBV7-6 with TRBJ2-7; tentative D call: TRBD1 (6 bases). V lost 4 bases to trimming and J lost 6 bases, with 16 bases between them. Germline CDR1 SGHVS, CDR2 FNYEAQ. This CDR3 has 14 residues. The CDR3 loop reads CASSSQHRAGEQYF. The DNA for the CDR3 is TGTGCCAGCAGCTCCCAGCACAGGGCGGGCGAGCAGTACTTC.

This sequence joins TRBV4-1 and TRBJ2-3; D may match TRBD1 or TRBD2 (7 bases each). V gave up 4 bases and J gave up 4 bases, with 15 bases separating them. This CDR3 has 15 amino acids. CDR1 and CDR2 from the germline V gene are MGHRA and YSYEKL. CDR3 nucleotide sequence: TGCGCCAGCAGCCTTTCCAGGGGGGGCCCAGATACGCAGTATTTT. Encoded protein: CASSLSRGGPDTQYF.

The gene calls are TRBV2 and TRBJ1-2, with a weak D call TRBD1 (5 bases). Germline V gene sequence: CDR1 SNHLY, CDR2 FYNNEI. V lost 4 bases, J lost 8 bases, and 29 bases lay in between. CDR3 length: 18 residues. DNA for the CDR3: TGTGCCAGCAGTGCCTTATTCGACGCAGGTGGGGGTTCGAGCGGCTACACCTTC. The encoded protein is CASSALFDAGGGSSGYTF. The whole variable domain, remainder taken from reference TRBV2 and TRBJ1-2, is EPEVTQTPSHQVTQMGQEVILRCVPISNHLYFYWYRQILGQKVEFLVSFYNNEISEKSEIFDDQFSVERPDGSNFTLKIRSTKLEDSAMYFCASSALFDAGGGSSGYTFGSGTRLTVV.

J is TRBJ2-3 and V is TRBV19; 8 bases fit TRBD2. The CDR3 has 16 residues. Germline V gene sequence: CDR1 LNHDA, CDR2 SQIVND (reference sequence). The ends lost 5 bases at V and 2 bases at J; junction bases unmatched: 9. The CDR3 reads CASSQPTSGHTDTQYF. The CDR3 nucleotides are TGTGCCAGTAGTCAGCCCACTAGCGGACACACAGATACGCAGTATTTT. Using reference TRBV19 and TRBJ2-3 for the parts outside the CDR3, the full variable domain is DGGITQSPKYLFRKEGQNVTLSCEQNLNHDAMYWYRQDPGQGLRLIYYSQIVNDFQKGDIAEGYSVSREKKESFPLTVTSAQKNPTAFYLCASSQPTSGHTDTQYFGPGTRLTVL.

V gene TRBV28 combines with J gene TRBJ1-1, with 8 bases fitting TRBD1. CDR3 length equals 17 residues. From germline, CDR1 is MDHEN and CDR2 SYDVKM. The trim removed 4 bases at V and 0 bases at J, leaving 10 bases unmatched. CDR3: CASSSWGNRGMNTEAFF. CDR3 DNA: TGTGCCAGCAGTTCCTGGGGGAACAGGGGGATGAACACTGAAGCTTTCTTT.

CDR3 amino acids: CAISESGGEVAEAFF. Written as DNA, the CDR3 is TGTGCCATCAGTGAGTCGGGGGGAGAAGTGGCTGAAGCTTTCTTT. This rearrangement joins TRBV10-3 to TRBJ1-1; possible D gene TRBD1, 5 bases. Germline CDR1 is ENHRY and CDR2 is SYGVKD. This CDR3 spans 15 amino acids. V was cut by 0 bases and J by 6 bases, with 14 bases left in between.

The genes are TRBV5-4 and TRBJ2-2, with 8 bases fitting TRBD1. The CDR3 sequence is 16 residues long. V lost 0 bases and J lost 2; bases outside the gene matches: 3. Per germline, CDR1 SGHNT and CDR2 YYREEE (reference sequence). CDR3 DNA: TGTGCCAGCAGCTTGGGACAGGGGAGAAACACCGGGGAGCTGTTTTTT. Translated, it gives CASSLGQGRNTGELFF.